A single sample gave rise to the 10 T cell receptor beta chains below, sequenced in a study of T cell responses to AZD1222 COVID-19 vaccine. Here immunoSEQ multiplex PCR was the method, and the copy in TCRdb shows in-frame clones only, minus some. Seen here are approximately 140,000 clones, more than 85% observed once, and the top ten hold 2.5% to 4%. The specimen comprised peripheral blood, sampled 28 days after the second AZD1222 dose. The source is an adult who received the AZD1222 COVID-19 vaccine.

The chain uses TRBV7-8 and TRBJ1-2; D call uncertain. The V end lost 4 bases, the J end lost 7 bases, and 13 bases lay between the germline ends. Looked up from germline, CDR1 is SGHVS and CDR2 is FQNEAQ. The length of the CDR3 is 13 residues. CDR3 in amino acids: CASSSRVGGGYTF. The CDR3 nucleotides are TGTGCCAGCAGCTCCCGGGTGGGTGGTGGCTACACCTTC.

The gene calls are TRBV30 and TRBJ2-7; the D is unclear. The CDR3 consists of 12 residues. Between the trimmed V and J ends, which lost 2 bases and 1 base, there was a span of 6 bases. Germline-derived CDR1 and CDR2 are GTSNPN and SVGIG (reference sequence). In DNA, the CDR3 is TGTGCCTGGAGTTACGGGTCCTACGAGCAGTACTTC. Its translation: CAWSYGSYEQYF.

CDR3 bases: TGTGCCAGCAGTTTATATGGGAGCGAGCAGTACTTC. Amino acids: CASSLYGSEQYF. The chain joins TRBV28 to TRBJ2-7, with a possible D match to TRBD2 (5 bases). The germline CDR1 and CDR2 sequences are MDHEN and SYDVKM. V was clipped by 1 base and J by 6 bases, with 7 bases between them. CDR3 length: 12 residues.

CDR3 DNA sequence: TGTGCCTCTATATTATTCGACACCGGCGACACTGAAGCTTTCTTT. Translated, it gives CASILFDTGDTEAFF. This chain joins TRBV30 and TRBJ1-1; D gene unclear. V lost 7 bases and J 3 bases, leaving 21 bases between the germline ends. The CDR3 runs to 15 residues. Germline loops: CDR1 GTSNPN, CDR2 SVGIG (reference sequence).

The rearrangement links TRBV21-1 to TRBJ2-3; the table's D gene call, TRBD2, was not cross checked with the DNA. TRBV21-1 has pseudogene status. The CDR3 covers 17 residues. CDR3: CASSMSGSGSGTDTQYF. The CDR3 DNA reads TGTGCCAGCAGCATGAGCGGGAGTGGGTCGGGCACAGATACGCAGTATTTT.

The chain couples TRBV6-5 to TRBJ1-3, with 9 bases fitting TRBD1. Looked up from germline, CDR1 is MNHEY and CDR2 is SVGAGI. The CDR3 has 14 residues. Losses at the gene ends were 6 bases for V and 3 bases for J; bases not matched to a gene: 3. CDR3 residues: CASSTGGGGNTIYF. The CDR3 DNA is TGTGCCAGCAGCACAGGGGGCGGTGGAAACACCATATATTTT.

CDR3 bases: TGTGCCAGCAGTATAGGTGAGGGATGGGGCAATCAGCCCCAGCATTTT. The encoded protein is CASSIGEGWGNQPQHF. V is TRBV28 and J is TRBJ1-5; no clear D. Trimming removed 5 bases at V and 2 bases at J, with 16 bases between. CDR3 size: 16 residues. CDR1 is MDHEN, CDR2 SYDVKM, per germline.

The chain uses TRBV10-3 and TRBJ1-5; D is unresolved. This CDR3 contains 14 residues. V shed 2 bases and J shed 0 bases, with 5 bases lying between them. CDR1 and CDR2 (germline): ENHRY, SYGVKD. The CDR3 sequence: CAISELHSNQPQHF. CDR3 bases: TGTGCCATCAGTGAGCTGCATAGCAATCAGCCCCAGCATTTT.

The genes are TRBV10-1 and TRBJ2-1; TRBD2 matches at 12 bases. Trimming removed 4 bases from V and 7 bases from J; junction bases left unmatched: 2. CDR1 WNHNN and CDR2 SYGVQD come from the germline V gene (reference sequence). The CDR3 has 14 amino acids. In nucleotides, the CDR3 is TGCGCCAGCAGTGTTACTAGCGGGAGGAATGAGCAGTTCTTC. It yields the protein CASSVTSGRNEQFF.

This chain links TRBV5-1 with TRBJ2-5, with D unclear. V was trimmed by 0 bases and J by 5 bases, leaving 5 bases between them. The CDR3 is 12 amino acids. The germline CDR1 and CDR2 sequences are SGHRS and YFSETQ. The CDR3 loop reads CASSLESETQYF. Here the CDR3 DNA reads TGCGCCAGCAGCTTGGAGTCCGAGACCCAGTACTTC.